These 24 T cell receptor beta chains came from one sample sequenced in a study of cytomegalovirus exposure and HLA in healthy donors. Amplification used 60 Vbeta primers and 13 Jbeta primers. This table comes from immunoSEQ multiplex PCR, and its TCRdb copy is limited to in-frame clones, with some not included. The sample yields over 75,000 clones, roughly 84% seen once. Sequenced input: PBMCs. The source of these receptors is a woman in her forties or fifties in good health and CMV-seronegative.

The CDR3 DNA follows: TGTGCCAGTAGTATAGGGGCCAGGAGGGGGAACACTGAAGCTTTCTTT. Amino acids: CASSIGARRGNTEAFF. The V gene is TRBV19, the J gene TRBJ1-1, with D perhaps TRBD1 (5 bases). This CDR3 is built from 16 residues. Between the trimmed V and J ends, which lost 1 base and 1 base, there was a span of 13 bases. Germline V gene data show CDR1 as LNHDA and CDR2 as SQIVND (reference sequence).

This clone came up a few times. This chain uses TRBV5-6 with TRBJ2-7; 8 bases align to TRBD1. The V and J ends lost 0 bases and 3 bases, in that order; junction bases with no gene match: 8. The germline gives CDR1 SGHDT, CDR2 YYEEEE. This CDR3 has 16 residues. In DNA form, the CDR3 reads TGTGCCAGCAGCTTGGGCCTAAAGGACAGGGACTACGAGCAGTACGTC. Translated: CASSLGLKDRDYEQYV.

This clone was picked up one time. The J gene is TRBJ1-4, the V gene TRBV7-9; TRBD1 might be the D (5 bases). The ends were cut back, 0 bases at V and 4 bases at J, with 6 bases in the middle. The CDR3 spans 14 residues. The V gene's germline CDR1 is SEHNR and CDR2 FQNEAQ (reference sequence). DNA of the CDR3: TGTGCCAGCAGCTTAGCTCAGGGTAATGAAAAACTGTTTTTT. It translates to CASSLAQGNEKLFF.

The genes are TRBV10-3 and TRBJ1-1; 9 nucleotides align to TRBD1. This CDR3 is built from 13 residues. Germline V lookup: CDR1 ENHRY, CDR2 SYGVKD. After removal of 2 bases from V and 5 bases from J, the junction contained 0 bases not matched to a gene. The chain's CDR3 is CAISEGTGTEAFF. CDR3 DNA sequence: TGTGCCATCAGTGAGGGGACAGGGACTGAAGCTTTCTTT.

The rearrangement uses TRBV19 and TRBJ1-1; 7 bases line up with TRBD1. V was clipped by 6 bases and J by 0 bases; unmatched bases: 1. The CDR3 is 13 amino acids. From germline, CDR1 is LNHDA and CDR2 SQIVND (reference sequence). The CDR3 loop reads CASRGQLNTEAFF. Here the CDR3 DNA reads TGTGCCAGTAGGGGACAGCTGAACACTGAAGCTTTCTTT.

This sequence joins TRBV11-1 and TRBJ1-1; TRBD1 might be the D (5 bases). CDR3 size: 15 residues. CDR1 is SGHAT, CDR2 FQDESV, per germline (reference sequence). V was clipped by 4 bases and J by 3 bases, with 15 bases between them. The CDR3 coding sequence is TGTGCCAGCAGCTCCGATTCAGGGTTTGACACTGAAGCTTTCTTT. This codes for CASSSDSGFDTEAFF.

The V and J genes are TRBV28 and TRBJ1-5; weak D call: TRBD1 (5 bases). Germline CDR1 and CDR2: MDHEN and SYDVKM. The CDR3 covers 14 residues. V lost 4 bases to trimming and J lost 5 bases, with 12 bases between them. The CDR3 loop reads CASSYEGTYQPQHF. The CDR3, as DNA: TGTGCCAGCAGTTATGAAGGGACTTATCAGCCCCAGCATTTT.

This clone was seen just once. One end of the junction is discordant with germline, which a read error may explain. Distinct nucleotide sequences in the sample also encode this CDR3. The V call is TRBV19, the J call TRBJ2-5; D is ambiguous. The CDR3 totals 13 residues. Germline CDR1 reads LNHDA; CDR2 reads SQIVND (reference sequence). CDR3 sequence reads: CASSTVAQETQYF. The CDR3 DNA reads TGTGCCAGTAGCACTGTTGCCCAAGAGACTCAGTACTTC.

The gene calls are TRBV18 and TRBJ1-1, with D perhaps TRBD1 (6 bases). Germline V gene sequence: CDR1 KGHSH, CDR2 LQKENI. This CDR3 is built from 14 residues. Trimming removed 6 bases from V and 1 base from J, with 12 bases in between. The CDR3 protein is CASSAIQGNTEAFF. The CDR3 region has the DNA TGTGCCAGCTCGGCCATACAGGGGAACACTGAAGCTTTCTTT.

This chain connects TRBV5-4 to TRBJ1-2; tentative D call: TRBD1 (5 bases). CDR1 SGHNT and CDR2 YYREEE come from the germline V gene (reference sequence). V shed 0 bases and J shed 4 bases, with 13 bases lying between them. CDR3 length equals 15 residues. Here the CDR3 reads CASSLGGGEGYGYTF. The CDR3 region has the DNA TGTGCCAGCAGCTTGGGAGGAGGGGAAGGCTATGGCTACACCTTC.

This clone counts as medium-sized. This chain joins TRBV10-3 and TRBJ2-7, with 10 nucleotides matching TRBD1. V shed 5 bases, J shed 8 bases, and the junction held 3 bases outside the gene matches. The CDR3 spans 12 residues. From germline, CDR1 is ENHRY and CDR2 SYGVKD. In nucleotides, the CDR3 is TGTGCCATCAGTCCGGGACAGGGGAAGCAGTACGTC. This encodes CAISPGQGKQYV.

The rearrangement uses TRBV5-1 and TRBJ2-7, with 10 bases lining up with TRBD1. CDR3 length: 12 amino acids. Looked up from germline, CDR1 is SGHRS and CDR2 is YFSETQ. V was pared by 5 bases and J by 6 bases, with 2 bases of the junction left unmatched. The CDR3 sequence: CASRTGGSEQYF. As DNA, the CDR3 is TGCGCCAGCAGGACAGGGGGCTCCGAGCAGTACTTC.

The gene calls are TRBV7-8 and TRBJ1-5, with 12 positions matching TRBD1. The CDR3 extends over 16 amino acids. J gave up 7 bases and V 5 bases, and 9 bases lay outside the gene matches. Germline CDR1 SGHVS, CDR2 FQNEAQ. CDR3 sequence: CASSLPPGTGGQPQHF. As DNA, the CDR3 is TGTGCCAGCAGCCTCCCCCCCGGGACAGGGGGCCAGCCCCAGCATTTT. The full variable domain, with the rest looked up from reference TRBV7-8 and TRBJ1-5, is GAGVSQSPRYKVAKRGQDVALRCDPISGHVSLFWYQQALGQGPEFLTYFQNEAQLDKSGLPSDRFFAERPEGSVSTLKIQRTQQEDSAVYLCASSLPPGTGGQPQHFGDGTRLSIL.

The rearrangement joins TRBV27 to TRBJ1-1, with D possibly being TRBD1 (6 bases). The germline V gene has CDR1 MNHEY and CDR2 SMNVEV (reference sequence). This CDR3 comprises 14 residues. Trimming took 0 bases from V and 7 from J, leaving 12 bases between them. CDR3 sequence: CASSLSSPQGEAFF. The CDR3 DNA sequence: TGTGCCAGCAGTTTATCCAGTCCACAGGGTGAAGCTTTCTTT.

This chain connects TRBV19 to TRBJ2-7; TRBD1 is a possible D gene (5 bases). V lost 3 bases, J lost 3 bases, and 15 bases lay in between. This CDR3 is built from 15 residues. Germline V gene data show CDR1 as LNHDA and CDR2 as SQIVND (reference sequence). The CDR3 DNA reads TGTGCCAGTAGTATGGACCGTGGGGCGTACTACGAGCAGTACTTC. It encodes CASSMDRGAYYEQYF.

This clone was observed a few times. This chain uses TRBV4-3 with TRBJ1-5, with D perhaps TRBD1 (5 bases). Germline V gives CDR1 LGHNA, CDR2 YSLEER. CDR3 length: 15 residues. V was trimmed by 3 bases and J by 3 bases, leaving 12 bases between them. The CDR3: CASSQEVGVNQPQHF. In DNA form, the CDR3 reads TGCGCCAGCAGCCAGGAAGTAGGGGTCAATCAGCCCCAGCATTTT.

J is TRBJ1-1 and V is TRBV2, with 8 bases aligning to TRBD1. The germline V gene has CDR1 SNHLY and CDR2 FYNNEI. This CDR3 is 13 amino acids long. The trim removed 7 bases at V and 4 bases at J, leaving 5 bases unmatched. The CDR3 sequence: CASTGQGGTEAFF. The CDR3 nucleotides read TGTGCCAGCACAGGACAGGGCGGCACTGAAGCTTTCTTT. Full variable domain (outside the CDR3, taken from reference TRBV2 and TRBJ1-1): EPEVTQTPSHQVTQMGQEVILRCVPISNHLYFYWYRQILGQKVEFLVSFYNNEISEKSEIFDDQFSVERPDGSNFTLKIRSTKLEDSAMYFCASTGQGGTEAFFGQGTRLTVV.

V gene TRBV5-1 combines with J gene TRBJ2-2; 8 bases agree with TRBD2. The CDR3 length is 15 residues. CDR1 and CDR2 (germline): SGHRS, YFSETQ. V trimming: 4 bases; J trimming: 6 bases; junction bases outside the gene matches: 8. CDR3 DNA sequence: TGCGCCAGCAGCATCAGCGGGAGAGATGCCGGGGAGCTGTTTTTT. Translating it yields CASSISGRDAGELFF.

This chain links TRBV5-6 with TRBJ1-3, with no clear D. The CDR3 spans 14 residues. Per the germline V gene, CDR1 is SGHDT and CDR2 is YYEEEE. Trimming cost V 0 bases and J 4 bases, with 8 bases left between them. CDR3: CASSLGGEGNTIYF. For the CDR3, the DNA is TGTGCCAGCAGCTTGGGCGGAGAGGGAAACACCATATATTTT.

The genes are TRBV27 and TRBJ2-5; a possible D gene is TRBD2 (5 bases). The V end was cut by 2 bases, the J end by 5 bases, with 6 bases between. Germline assignment: CDR1 MNHEY and CDR2 SMNVEV (reference sequence). This CDR3 has 12 amino acids. In DNA, the CDR3 is TGTGCCAGCAGTTTAAGAGGGGAGACCCAGTACTTC. Its protein is CASSLRGETQYF.

The chain is built from TRBV6-1 and TRBJ2-5; tentatively, D is TRBD1 (6 bases). V was pared by 3 bases and J by 4 bases, with 12 bases between. The CDR3 has 14 residues. Germline values: CDR1 MNHNS, CDR2 SASEGT. This CDR3 is CASSDSGDPETQYF. As DNA, the CDR3 is TGTGCCAGCAGTGACTCAGGGGATCCAGAGACCCAGTACTTC.

The chain couples TRBV7-9 to TRBJ2-1; possibly TRBD1 for D (6 bases). This CDR3 has 15 amino acids. V was cut by 5 bases and J by 9 bases, with 20 bases left in between. Germline V lookup: CDR1 SEHNR, CDR2 FQNEAQ (reference sequence). The CDR3 protein is CASSPHPRGRSEQFF. The CDR3 DNA is TGTGCCAGCAGCCCTCACCCCAGGGGACGGAGTGAGCAGTTCTTC.

The rearrangement joins TRBV7-9 to TRBJ1-2; 9 positions agree with TRBD1. CDR1 is SEHNR, CDR2 FQNEAQ, per germline (reference sequence). V shed 2 bases and J 8 bases; nucleotides not matched to a gene: 9. This CDR3 has 15 amino acids. In nucleotides, the CDR3 is TGTGCCAGCAGCTTATTGAACAGGGGGCGTGAGGGCTACACCTTC. Protein: CASSLLNRGREGYTF.

The J gene is TRBJ2-5, the V gene TRBV9, with 7 bases fitting TRBD2. The germline gives CDR1 SGDLS, CDR2 YYNGEE. V was pared by 0 bases and J by 1 base, with 6 bases of the junction left unmatched. This CDR3 has 16 amino acids. The chain's CDR3 is CASSVDPGGAQETQYF. As DNA, the CDR3 is TGTGCCAGCAGCGTAGACCCGGGAGGTGCCCAAGAGACCCAGTACTTC.